This record looks at one TCR beta chain sequence and its context. In the source study's methods: Amplifying reference gene primers gave estimates of nucleated cell counts. Libraries were prepared by immunoSEQ multiplex PCR; TCRdb keeps only in-frame clonotypes and omits some of them. V, J and clone size reflect that table, while D and trimming were determined from the DNA. The table lists fewer than 300,000 clones, about 80% of them singletons. The sample comes from a study of blood T cell repertoires in COVID-19. Overall study context: Both acute and convalescent COVID-19 samples were obtained from the United States, Italy and Spain. The analysed material was cDNA or gDNA that came from T cells, B-cell-depleted T cells, or PBMCs.

The V segment lost 6 bases and the J segment 0 bases; nucleotides outside the gene matches: 5. CDR1 is SEHNR, CDR2 FQNEAQ, per germline (reference sequence). The CDR3 loop spans 15 amino acids. The source is a woman aged 50 to 60 who had recovered from COVID-19. The chain links TRBV7-9 to TRBJ2-1; 7 bases line up with TRBD1. Material for sequencing was peripheral blood. CDR3 sequence reads: CASSPRDSSYNEQFF. CDR3 in DNA: TGTGCCAGCAGTCCCCGGGACAGCTCCTACAATGAGCAGTTCTTC.